Below are 19 T cell receptor beta chains sequenced from a single sample in a study of blood T cell repertoires in COVID-19 (dated by TCRdb to the early 2020s). To prepare the library, the immunoSEQ multiplex PCR assay was applied. Sourced from immuneACCESS, this table was stored by TCRdb with only in-frame sequences that have V and J called. A share of the clones is absent; for the studies checked, an unresolved V gene accounts for under half, and the remainder has no known explanation. This sample gives roughly 100,000 clones in total; 70% to 90% of them show up just once. 2% to 2.5% of the sample is taken by the ten largest. The sample consisted of peripheral blood. These receptors came from a man aged 45 to 65 with active COVID-19.

In the case of this clone: This CDR3 is also generated by other DNA sequences in the sample. The rearrangement joins TRBV18 to TRBJ1-4; maybe TRBD1 (5 bases). Germline V gene data show CDR1 as KGHSH and CDR2 as LQKENI. V dropped 3 bases and J dropped 5 bases, with 7 bases sitting between them. The CDR3 extends over 13 amino acids. The CDR3 spells CASSPGQNEKLFF. CDR3 nucleotides: TGTGCCAGCTCACCGGGGCAGAATGAAAAACTGTTTTTT.

This chain connects TRBV11-2 to TRBJ2-5; D possibly corresponds to TRBD2 (6 bases). The CDR3 is 13 amino acids. Trimming removed 1 base from V and 5 bases from J, with 8 bases in between. Germline V gives CDR1 SGHAT, CDR2 FQNNGV. The CDR3 DNA sequence: TGTGCCAGCAGCTTAGCAGGGAGGGAGACCCAGTACTTC. It translates to CASSLAGRETQYF.

This chain uses TRBV5-8 with TRBJ2-1, with 8 nucleotides matching TRBD1. The CDR3 spans 16 residues. With 4 bases clipped from V and 8 bases from J, the junction kept 14 bases outside the gene matches. In germline, CDR1 is SGHTS, CDR2 YDEGEE. CDR3 protein: CASSPFGTGGYHEQFF. The CDR3 DNA follows: TGTGCCAGCAGCCCGTTCGGGACAGGAGGGTACCATGAGCAGTTCTTC.

This clone is a singleton in its sample. The rearrangement links TRBV11-2 to TRBJ2-1, with 8 bases identical to TRBD1. The CDR3 covers 13 residues. V lost 3 bases to trimming and J lost 9 bases; unmatched junction nucleotides: 4. CDR1 is SGHAT and CDR2 is FQNNGV in the germline V gene. The CDR3, as DNA: TGTGCCAGCAGCTTGCAGGGGGCGGGTGAGCAGTTCTTC. It is translated as CASSLQGAGEQFF.

The V gene is TRBV2, the J gene TRBJ2-7; D uncertain. Germline V gives CDR1 SNHLY, CDR2 FYNNEI. The CDR3 sequence is 13 residues long. The V end lost 6 bases, the J end lost 2 bases, and 11 bases lay between the germline ends. CDR3 DNA sequence: TGTGCCAGCAGGAGCCCGCGGACCTACGAGCAGTACTTC. It yields the protein CASRSPRTYEQYF.

J is TRBJ1-1 and V is TRBV5-1; 8 bases match TRBD1. V was clipped by 2 bases and J by 1 base; unmatched bases: 4. The CDR3 covers 15 residues. Germline CDR1 is SGHRS and CDR2 is YFSETQ. The CDR3 DNA follows: TGCGCCAGCAGCTTAGATGGACAGGGGAACACTGAAGCTTTCTTT. This encodes CASSLDGQGNTEAFF.

CDR3 in amino acids: CASSHRGEESTEAFF. Here the CDR3 DNA reads TGCGCCAGCAGCCACCGGGGGGAGGAGAGCACTGAAGCTTTCTTT. The J gene is TRBJ1-1, the V gene TRBV5-1; possibly TRBD1 for D (5 bases). The CDR3 is made up of 15 amino acids. V gave up 4 bases and J gave up 4 bases, with 17 bases separating them. CDR1 is SGHRS, CDR2 YFSETQ, per germline.

V usage is TRBV24-1 and J usage is TRBJ2-1; 7 bases line up with TRBD2. CDR1 KGHDR and CDR2 SFDVKD come from the germline V gene. The ends lost 5 bases at V and 4 bases at J; junction bases unmatched: 4. CDR3 length equals 14 residues. The CDR3 loop is CATSASGVYNEQFF. CDR3 nucleotides: TGTGCCACCAGTGCCAGCGGGGTGTACAATGAGCAGTTCTTC.

Here the CDR3 reads CASSYGEQGPYEQYF. The CDR3 bases are TGTGCCAGCAGTTATGGCGAACAGGGGCCCTACGAGCAGTACTTC. The V and J genes are TRBV6-6 and TRBJ2-7, with 7 nucleotides matching TRBD1. CDR1 MNHNY and CDR2 SVGAGI come from the germline V gene (reference sequence). This CDR3 is 15 amino acids long. The trim removed 3 bases at V and 2 bases at J, leaving 7 bases unmatched.

The V gene is TRBV6-6, the J gene TRBJ2-5, with 7 nucleotides matching TRBD2. Germline V gives CDR1 MNHNY, CDR2 SVGAGI (reference sequence). V was pared by 2 bases and J by 7 bases, with 7 bases of the junction left unmatched. CDR3 length equals 14 residues. The CDR3, as DNA: TGTGCCAGCAGTTACGGGCAAAGGGAGGGGACCCAGTACTTC. Translating gives CASSYGQREGTQYF.

This rearrangement joins TRBV12-3 or TRBV12-4 to TRBJ1-4; weak D call: TRBD1 (6 bases). The germline V and J ends were trimmed by 6 bases and 8 bases, with 13 bases remaining between them. The CDR3 has 13 residues. The CDR3 loop is CASRARGREKLFF. The CDR3 nucleotides read TGTGCCAGCAGGGCCAGGGGACGCGAAAAACTGTTTTTT.

For this clone: Additional DNA sequences in this sample encode the identical CDR3. This chain uses TRBV6-2 or TRBV6-3 with TRBJ1-2, with 12 bases lining up with TRBD1. The CDR3 has 14 amino acids. Germline assignment: CDR1 MNHEY and CDR2 SVGEGT. J was trimmed by 7 bases and V by 6 bases; bases with no gene match: 6. This chain's CDR3 is CASSPGQGASGYTF. CDR3 sequence (DNA): TGTGCCAGCAGCCCGGGACAGGGGGCCTCTGGCTACACCTTC.

This clone was seen just once. The chain carries TRBV14 and TRBJ2-1, with 10 bases lining up with TRBD1. The CDR3 covers 15 residues. J was trimmed by 6 bases and V by 7 bases; bases with no gene match: 9. In germline, CDR1 is SGHDN, CDR2 FVKESK. In DNA form, the CDR3 reads TGTGCCAGCACCCGGACAGGGGGGTTTGGCAATGAGCAGTTCTTC. This encodes CASTRTGGFGNEQFF.

J is TRBJ1-2 and V is TRBV10-3; tentative D call: TRBD1 (5 bases). V was cut by 2 bases and J by 8 bases, with 18 bases left in between. The CDR3 consists of 15 residues. Germline CDR1 ENHRY, CDR2 SYGVKD. CDR3 sequence: CAISEGSTTGGGYTF. CDR3 bases: TGTGCCATCAGTGAGGGCTCCACTACCGGGGGAGGCTACACCTTC.

CDR3 residues: CASRPGLATNEQYF. The DNA of the CDR3 is TGTGCCAGCCGGCCGGGACTAGCGACAAACGAGCAGTACTTC. The chain has TRBV6-5 and TRBJ2-7; 10 nucleotides match TRBD2. Germline loops: CDR1 MNHEY, CDR2 SVGAGI. The CDR3 covers 14 residues. V was clipped by 8 bases and J by 5 bases; unmatched bases: 9.

The chain couples TRBV9 to TRBJ2-7; a weak D match, TRBD2 (6 bases). The V and J ends lost 0 bases and 5 bases respectively, with 18 bases between them. The CDR3 loop spans 16 amino acids. Germline V gene sequence: CDR1 SGDLS, CDR2 YYNGEE. In nucleotides, the CDR3 is TGTGCCAGCAGCGTAGGAGGGCGGGGAAGCACTGACGAGCAGTACTTC. As protein: CASSVGGRGSTDEQYF.

In this sample, this clone turned up a few times. The chain is built from TRBV4-1 and TRBJ2-7; D call uncertain. The CDR3 extends over 16 amino acids. With 4 bases removed from V and 5 bases from J, the gap between germline ends came to 21 bases. CDR1 MGHRA and CDR2 YSYEKL come from the germline V gene. The CDR3 DNA sequence: TGCGCCAGCAGCCCACTCCCGACTCGCGCCAGCGACGAGCAGTACTTC. This translates into CASSPLPTRASDEQYF.

This chain links TRBV11-2 with TRBJ2-3; possibly TRBD2 for D (7 bases). Germline CDR1 is SGHAT and CDR2 is FQNNGV. The V end was cut by 4 bases, the J end by 3 bases, with 14 bases between. The CDR3 covers 15 residues. The CDR3 nucleotides are TGTGCCAGCAGCTCAGTAGGGAGGGGGACAGATACGCAGTATTTT. This translates into CASSSVGRGTDTQYF.

This chain connects TRBV5-1 to TRBJ1-2; no definite D call. The CDR3 is 12 amino acids. Deletions cut 4 bases from V and 8 bases from J, with 12 bases between. The germline gives CDR1 SGHRS, CDR2 YFSETQ. The CDR3 bases are TGCGCCAGCAGCCCTGGTCAGAAGGGCTACACCTTC. Amino acid sequence: CASSPGQKGYTF.